This T cell receptor (beta chain) was sequenced for a study of control samples from healthy donors and cancer patients. Profiling relied on immunoSEQ multiplex PCR, and the TCRdb table lists in-frame clones only, not all of them. Seen here are some 160,000 clones, approximately 96% observed once, and the top ten hold 8.5%. This clone was counted a single time. The TCR originated in a woman between 35 and 50 years old in good health. Material: blood.

Here the CDR3 DNA reads TGTGCCAGCAGTTACGAAGGGGGGTCACCCCTCCACTTT. Protein sequence: CASSYEGGSPLHF. The gene calls are TRBV6-5 and TRBJ1-6; TRBD1 might be the D (6 bases). Germline values: CDR1 MNHEY, CDR2 SVGAGI. This CDR3 contains 13 residues. Trimming shortened V by 2 bases and J by 10 bases, and 9 bases separated the two germline ends.